A single sample is the source of the 19 T cell receptor beta chains below, sequenced in a study of blood T cell repertoires in COVID-19. TCRdb keeps only in-frame clones here, not all; method: immunoSEQ multiplex PCR. The sample lists 110,000 to 150,000 clones, under 80% seen once, with about 12% in the top ten. Material: peripheral blood. These TCRs come from an elderly man with acute or convalescent COVID-19.

This clone was seen a single time. The gene calls are TRBV7-4 and TRBJ1-2, with a tentative D call TRBD1 (6 bases). Germline CDR1 and CDR2: SGHVT and SQSDAQ. The length of the CDR3 is 18 residues. Trimming took 2 bases from V and 3 from J, leaving 22 bases between them. The CDR3 protein is CASSLNAGQGLSDYGYTF. CDR3 in DNA: TGTGCCAGCAGCTTAAACGCAGGCCAGGGGTTAAGCGACTATGGCTACACCTTC.

This clone was detected only a few times. The J gene is TRBJ1-1, the V gene TRBV29-1; 10 bases are shared with TRBD1. V lost 6 bases and J lost 5; bases outside the gene matches: 9. This CDR3 spans 14 amino acids. Germline V gene sequence: CDR1 SQVTM, CDR2 ANQGSEA. In nucleotides, the CDR3 is TGCAGCGTCGAACGCGGGACAGGGGAAACTGAAGCTTTCTTT. This encodes CSVERGTGETEAFF.

V is TRBV4-3 and J is TRBJ1-2; D perhaps matches TRBD1 (6 bases). V was pared by 4 bases and J by 4 bases, with 10 bases between. The CDR3 totals 13 residues. In germline, CDR1 is LGHNA, CDR2 YSLEER. CDR3 loop: CASSLRGGYGYTF. For the CDR3, the DNA is TGCGCCAGCAGCCTCAGGGGTGGCTATGGCTACACCTTC.

This clone has a handful of counts. This chain links TRBV7-9 with TRBJ1-5, with TRBD1 identical over 8 bases. The CDR3 spans 12 residues. Germline V lookup: CDR1 SEHNR, CDR2 FQNEAQ (reference sequence). V shed 4 bases and J 7 bases; nucleotides not matched to a gene: 0. DNA of the CDR3: TGTGCCAGCAGCTCAGGGGGCCAGCCCCAGCATTTT. This gives the protein CASSSGGQPQHF.

Turning to this clone: This sample also contains other DNA sequences that code for the same CDR3. The gene calls are TRBV5-4 and TRBJ1-1; D might be TRBD1 (5 bases). Germline V gene lookup returns CDR1 SGHNT and CDR2 YYREEE (reference sequence). V was clipped by 4 bases and J by 1 base, with 8 bases between them. The CDR3 is 13 amino acids. The CDR3 coding sequence is TGTGCCAGCAGCATAGACAGGAACACTGAAGCTTTCTTT. Amino acids: CASSIDRNTEAFF.

V is TRBV29-1 and J is TRBJ2-1; 10 bases are shared with TRBD2. J gave up 10 bases and V 2 bases, and 2 bases lay outside the gene matches. The germline V gene has CDR1 SQVTM and CDR2 ANQGSEA. CDR3 length: 12 residues. CDR3 in DNA: TGCAGCGTTGAATCTAGCGGGGGCGAGCAGTTCTTC. Residues: CSVESSGGEQFF.

The genes are TRBV29-1 and TRBJ1-1, with D unclear. Germline V gene sequence: CDR1 SQVTM, CDR2 ANQGSEA. The CDR3 extends over 14 amino acids. The V and J ends lost 7 bases and 0 bases respectively, with 15 bases between them. CDR3 bases: TGCAGCGCCCAACGGGGAGTCGTGAACACTGAAGCTTTCTTT. Its translation is CSAQRGVVNTEAFF.

The chain is built from TRBV20-1 and TRBJ2-3, with D unresolved. CDR3 size: 11 residues. With 4 bases removed from V and 8 bases from J, the gap between germline ends came to 10 bases. Germline V gene lookup returns CDR1 DFQATT and CDR2 SNEGSKA (reference sequence). This CDR3 is CSATNRGTQYF. The CDR3 region has the DNA TGCAGTGCTACCAACCGCGGTACGCAGTATTTT.

In its sample, this clone was seen many times. J is TRBJ2-1 and V is TRBV5-4; 16 nucleotides match TRBD2. The CDR3 contains 16 residues. Unmatched junction bases numbered 1, after V lost 3 bases and J lost 4 bases. In germline, CDR1 is SGHNT, CDR2 YYREEE (reference sequence). In DNA, the CDR3 is TGTGCCAGCAGCTCGGGACTAGCGGGGGGGTACAATGAGCAGTTCTTC. Amino acids: CASSSGLAGGYNEQFF.

Many counts were recorded for this clone. The chain links TRBV19 to TRBJ1-1, with 8 nucleotides matching TRBD1. This CDR3 has 13 residues. Germline values: CDR1 LNHDA, CDR2 SQIVND (reference sequence). V trimming: 7 bases; J trimming: 4 bases; junction bases outside the gene matches: 5. This CDR3 is CASIVTGGTEAFF. CDR3 bases: TGTGCCAGTATCGTCACAGGGGGCACTGAAGCTTTCTTT.

The rearrangement links TRBV7-9 to TRBJ1-1, with a tentative D call TRBD1 (6 bases). V lost 7 bases and J lost 7, with 13 bases in between. The CDR3 consists of 12 residues. In germline, CDR1 is SEHNR, CDR2 FQNEAQ (reference sequence). CDR3: CASTGGAHEAFF. Here the CDR3 DNA reads TGTGCCAGCACCGGGGGGGCCCATGAAGCTTTCTTT. The full variable domain, completed using reference TRBV7-9 and TRBJ1-1, is DTGVSQNPRHKITKRGQNVTFRCDPISEHNRLYWYRQTLGQGPEFLTYFQNEAQLEKSRLLSDRFSAERPKGSFSTLEIQRTEQGDSAMYLCASTGGAHEAFFGQGTRLTVV.

The chain carries TRBV9 and TRBJ1-4; D is unclear. Germline CDR1 reads SGDLS; CDR2 reads YYNGEE. This CDR3 spans 15 amino acids. The V end lost 4 bases, the J end lost 5 bases, and 15 bases lay between the germline ends. The CDR3 DNA follows: TGTGCCAGCAGCCCCGATAGAACCGAAAATGAAAAACTGTTTTTT. Amino acid sequence: CASSPDRTENEKLFF.

This chain connects TRBV30 to TRBJ1-1, with D unresolved. The CDR3 consists of 11 residues. Trimming pared 5 bases from V and 4 bases from J, leaving 8 bases between. The germline gives CDR1 GTSNPN, CDR2 SVGIG (reference sequence). CDR3 DNA sequence: TGTGCCTGGGCCAAGAGCACTGAAGCTTTCTTT. It codes for CAWAKSTEAFF.

The rearrangement joins TRBV19 to TRBJ1-5, with a weak D call TRBD1 (6 bases). The CDR3 length is 15 residues. Germline loops: CDR1 LNHDA, CDR2 SQIVND (reference sequence). V was pared by 4 bases and J by 5 bases, with 15 bases between. DNA of the CDR3: TGTGCCAGTAGTACCGACAGGCGGATGGATCAGCCCCAGCATTTT. It is translated as CASSTDRRMDQPQHF. The full variable domain, in which reference TRBV19 and TRBJ1-5 provide the parts outside the CDR3, is DGGITQSPKYLFRKEGQNVTLSCEQNLNHDAMYWYRQDPGQGLRLIYYSQIVNDFQKGDIAEGYSVSREKKESFPLTVTSAQKNPTAFYLCASSTDRRMDQPQHFGDGTRLSIL.

The J gene is TRBJ2-7, the V gene TRBV7-2, with 10 bases fitting TRBD1. This CDR3 contains 15 residues. CDR1 SGHTA and CDR2 FQGNSA come from the germline V gene. Losses at the gene ends were 5 bases for V and 5 bases for J; bases not matched to a gene: 9. CDR3 loop: CASSPRQGAANEQYF. DNA for the CDR3: TGTGCCAGCAGCCCCAGACAGGGGGCGGCCAACGAGCAGTACTTC. Filled out from reference TRBV7-2 and TRBJ2-7, the complete variable domain reads GAGVSQSPSNKVTEKGKDVELRCDPISGHTALYWYRQSLGQGLEFLIYFQGNSAPDKSGLPSDRFSAERTGGSVSTLTIQRTQQEDSAVYLCASSPRQGAANEQYFGPGTRLTVT.

CDR3 nucleotide sequence: TGTGCCAGCAGCTTTTGGACAGGCCAGTATGGCTACACCTTC. Its protein is CASSFWTGQYGYTF. V gene TRBV7-2 combines with J gene TRBJ1-2, with 7 nucleotides matching TRBD1. J was trimmed by 5 bases and V by 3 bases; bases with no gene match: 6. The CDR3 runs 14 residues. The germline gives CDR1 SGHTA, CDR2 FQGNSA.

This clone showed up just once. The chain has TRBV7-2 and TRBJ2-2; 7 bases are a match to TRBD1. CDR3 length: 15 amino acids. The V gene's germline CDR1 is SGHTA and CDR2 FQGNSA. V lost 1 base and J lost 7; bases outside the gene matches: 6. The CDR3 sequence: CASSLGGAGGGELFF. The CDR3, as DNA: TGTGCCAGCAGCTTAGGAGGGGCAGGGGGCGGGGAGCTGTTTTTT.

V is TRBV28 and J is TRBJ1-5; tentatively, D is TRBD1 (5 bases). V lost 7 bases and J 7 bases, leaving 17 bases between the germline ends. There are 14 residues in the CDR3. Germline CDR1 MDHEN, CDR2 SYDVKM. The CDR3 here is CASIPGGSRQPQHF. DNA for the CDR3: TGTGCCAGCATCCCCGGGGGGTCAAGGCAGCCCCAGCATTTT.

In DNA, the CDR3 is TGTGCCAGCTCCCAAGGACAGAACACTGAAGCTTTCTTT. Protein product: CASSQGQNTEAFF. The genes are TRBV18 and TRBJ1-1, with D maybe TRBD1 (5 bases). This CDR3 comprises 13 residues. CDR1 is KGHSH, CDR2 LQKENI, per germline. The V and J ends lost 6 bases and 1 base respectively, with 9 bases between them. Variable domain in full (rest from reference TRBV18 and TRBJ1-1): NAGVMQNPRHLVRRRGQEARLRCSPMKGHSHVYWYRQLPEEGLKFMVYLQKENIIDESGMPKERFSAEFPKEGPSILRIQQVVRGDSAAYFCASSQGQNTEAFFGQGTRLTVV.